This T cell receptor (beta chain) is from a study of blood T cell repertoires in COVID-19 (dated by TCRdb to 2019 to 2021). Turning to the overall study: Collaborator samples came from the United States, Italy and Spain and covered acute and convalescent phases of COVID-19. Where available, HLA class I and class II types were obtained from metadata supplied by the sample provider rather than from assay-based typing. Subjects who had been exposed to COVID-19, were actively infected with it, or had recovered from it provided the deeply sampled blood TCRbeta repertoires that made up the dataset. Sample metadata almost always included a de-identified subject ID, COVID-19 status, age in years and sex. The repertoires were made available in a free public database intended to serve as a resource for research on the immune response to SARS-CoV-2. Samples were obtained from the ongoing ImmuneRACE study (first 160 participants) and from about 1,300 subjects provided by 6 global collaborators. The material from the prospective study consisted of cDNA or gDNA derived from T cells, B-cell-depleted T cells, or PBMCs.

TCRbeta CDR3 regions were amplified from genomic DNA by means of the immunoSEQ Assay, a bias-controlled multiplex PCR. The study's processing was this. Nucleated cell counts per sample were estimated from amplification of reference gene primers within the assay. Sequence reads were collapsed and filtered to measure the absolute abundance of every unique TCRbeta CDR3 rearrangement. Productive Simpson clonality was computed per sample as the square root of Simpson's diversity index over productive rearrangements. This is the immuneACCESS table as TCRdb keeps it, with only in-frame sequences that have V and J called. A part of the clones is gone; compared with another copy, unresolved V genes explain less than half, and the rest is unexplained. The V and J calls and clone size were taken over from that table, and D and trimming were inferred from the DNA. The sample yields approximately 250,000 clones; around 84% were counted once. The top ten constitute around 0.98% of the sample.

Here is what the overall study found, with its caveats: The amount of clinical and demographic metadata varied by source and participant and was provided uncurated.

Collaborating institutions collected whole blood in K2EDTA tubes following their own protocols. For TCRbeta analysis, collaborators shipped samples as frozen whole blood, isolated PBMCs, or DNA extracted from either of those sample types. V loses 0 bases at its end and J loses 7 bases; junction bases beyond the gene matches: 15. Its CDR3 holds 19 amino acids, cysteine through phenylalanine. Only CDR3 DNA remains: 57 bases, in frame from the first base. The germline V gene yields LGHNT for CDR1 and FRNRAP for CDR2. This clone was seen once. What this receptor recognizes is not known. No clone much larger than this one lies a single base away; base qualities are absent.

The TCR sequence derives from a man aged 40-49 years with acute or convalescent COVID-19. The rearrangement combines TRBV12-5 with TRBJ1-1, with 12 junctional bases fitting TRBD1. Material: peripheral blood. This receptor carries the CDR3 CASGLVLTGTGGMWNEAFF. The bases read TGTGCTAGTGGTTTGGTACTAACGGGGACAGGGGGCATGTGGAATGAAGCTTTCTTT.